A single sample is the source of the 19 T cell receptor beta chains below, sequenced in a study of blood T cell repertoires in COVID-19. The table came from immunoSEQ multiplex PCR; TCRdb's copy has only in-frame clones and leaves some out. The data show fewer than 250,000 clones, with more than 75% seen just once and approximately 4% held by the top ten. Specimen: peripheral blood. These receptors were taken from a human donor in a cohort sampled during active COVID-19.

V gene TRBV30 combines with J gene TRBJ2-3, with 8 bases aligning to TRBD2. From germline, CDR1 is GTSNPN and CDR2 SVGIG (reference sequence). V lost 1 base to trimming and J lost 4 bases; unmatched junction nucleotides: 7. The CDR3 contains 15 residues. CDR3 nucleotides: TGTGCCTGGAGTGGCCGCGGGAGGAGGTCAGATACGCAGTATTTT. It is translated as CAWSGRGRRSDTQYF.

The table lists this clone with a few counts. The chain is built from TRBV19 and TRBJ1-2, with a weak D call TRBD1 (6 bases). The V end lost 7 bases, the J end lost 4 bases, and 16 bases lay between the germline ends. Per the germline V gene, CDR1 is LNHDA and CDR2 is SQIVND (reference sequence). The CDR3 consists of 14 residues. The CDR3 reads CASTFSSGVYGYTF. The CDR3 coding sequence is TGTGCCAGTACTTTTTCCTCAGGGGTCTATGGCTACACCTTC.

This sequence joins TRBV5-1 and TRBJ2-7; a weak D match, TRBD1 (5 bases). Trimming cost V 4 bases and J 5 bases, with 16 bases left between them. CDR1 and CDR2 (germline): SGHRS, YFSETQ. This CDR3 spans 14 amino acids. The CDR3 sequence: CASSEDTGRNEQYF. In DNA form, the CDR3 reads TGCGCCAGCAGCGAGGACACTGGACGAAACGAGCAGTACTTC.

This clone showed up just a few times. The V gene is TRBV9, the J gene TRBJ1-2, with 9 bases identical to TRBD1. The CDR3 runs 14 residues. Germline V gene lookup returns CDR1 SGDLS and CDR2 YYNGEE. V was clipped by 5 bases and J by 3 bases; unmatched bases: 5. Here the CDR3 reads CASRSTGGDYGYTF. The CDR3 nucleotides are TGTGCCAGCAGGTCGACAGGGGGTGACTATGGCTACACCTTC.

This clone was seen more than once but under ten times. The CDR3 DNA is TGTGCCAGCAGCGTAGGAGGGGGCAGGGAGCCCCAGCATTTT. Protein product: CASSVGGGREPQHF. The chain uses TRBV9 and TRBJ1-5, with TRBD1 matching over 7 bases. Germline V gene sequence: CDR1 SGDLS, CDR2 YYNGEE. This CDR3 region has 14 residues. V lost 0 bases to trimming and J lost 8 bases; unmatched junction nucleotides: 5.

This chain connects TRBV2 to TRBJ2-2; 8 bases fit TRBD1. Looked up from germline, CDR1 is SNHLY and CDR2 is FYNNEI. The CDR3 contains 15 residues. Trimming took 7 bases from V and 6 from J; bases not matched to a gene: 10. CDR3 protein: CASTASGGWSGELFF. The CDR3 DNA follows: TGTGCCAGCACGGCATCAGGGGGCTGGTCCGGGGAGCTGTTTTTT.

DNA for the CDR3: TGTGCCAGCAGTTTTGACAGGACCTCTGGAAACACCATATATTTT. Its translation: CASSFDRTSGNTIYF. The J gene is TRBJ1-3, the V gene TRBV6-2 or TRBV6-3; maybe TRBD1 (6 bases). The CDR3 has 15 residues. The germline V gene encodes CDR1 MNHEY and CDR2 SVGEGT. V was clipped by 4 bases and J by 0 bases, with 10 bases between them.

The CDR3 region is CASSLGSGGHEQFF. The CDR3 DNA reads TGTGCCAGCAGCTTAGGTTCGGGAGGGCATGAGCAGTTCTTC. This chain uses TRBV7-9 with TRBJ2-1; 8 nucleotides align to TRBD2. Germline CDR1 reads SEHNR; CDR2 reads FQNEAQ (reference sequence). The CDR3 totals 14 residues. The V and J ends lost 1 base and 8 bases, in that order; junction bases with no gene match: 4.

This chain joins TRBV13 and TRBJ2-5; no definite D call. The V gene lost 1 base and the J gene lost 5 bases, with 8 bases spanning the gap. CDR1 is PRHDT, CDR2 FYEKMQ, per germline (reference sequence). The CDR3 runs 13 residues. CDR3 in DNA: TGTGCCAGCAGCTTAGTGGCGGCGGAGACCCAGTACTTC. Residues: CASSLVAAETQYF.

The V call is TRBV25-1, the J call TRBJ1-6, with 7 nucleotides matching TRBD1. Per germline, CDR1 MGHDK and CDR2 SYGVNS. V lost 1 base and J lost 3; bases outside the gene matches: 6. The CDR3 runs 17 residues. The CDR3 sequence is CASSELGGTVYNSPLHF. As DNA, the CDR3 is TGTGCCAGCAGTGAATTAGGGGGGACAGTCTATAATTCACCCCTCCACTTT.

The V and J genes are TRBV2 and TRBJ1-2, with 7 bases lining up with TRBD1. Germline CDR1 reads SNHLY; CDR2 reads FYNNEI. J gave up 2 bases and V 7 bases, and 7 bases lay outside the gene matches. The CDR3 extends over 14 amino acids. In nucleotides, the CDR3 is TGTGCCAGCATTTCGGACAGGACCAACTATGGCTACACCTTC. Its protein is CASISDRTNYGYTF. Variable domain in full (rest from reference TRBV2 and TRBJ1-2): EPEVTQTPSHQVTQMGQEVILRCVPISNHLYFYWYRQILGQKVEFLVSFYNNEISEKSEIFDDQFSVERPDGSNFTLKIRSTKLEDSAMYFCASISDRTNYGYTFGSGTRLTVV.

CDR3 coding DNA: TGTGCCAGCAGCTCACCGACTAGCGGGATATATTACAATGAGCAGTTCTTC. This sequence encodes CASSSPTSGIYYNEQFF. The chain uses TRBV7-2 and TRBJ2-1; 11 bases agree with TRBD2. Germline V lookup: CDR1 SGHTA, CDR2 FQGNSA. The CDR3 spans 17 residues. Losses at the gene ends were 4 bases for V and 4 bases for J; bases not matched to a gene: 9. Complete variable domain (other parts from reference TRBV7-2 and TRBJ2-1): GAGVSQSPSNKVTEKGKDVELRCDPISGHTALYWYRQSLGQGLEFLIYFQGNSAPDKSGLPSDRFSAERTGGSVSTLTIQRTQQEDSAVYLCASSSPTSGIYYNEQFFGPGTRLTVL.

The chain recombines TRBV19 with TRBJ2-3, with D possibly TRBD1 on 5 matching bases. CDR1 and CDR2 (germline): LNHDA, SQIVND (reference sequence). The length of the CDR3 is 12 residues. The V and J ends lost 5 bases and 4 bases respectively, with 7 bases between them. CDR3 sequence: CASSGRADTQYF. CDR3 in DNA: TGTGCCAGTAGTGGCAGGGCAGATACGCAGTATTTT.

The CDR3 reads CASSPATGGNSPLHF. Written as DNA, the CDR3 is TGTGCCAGCAGCCCCGCCACAGGGGGAAATTCACCCCTCCACTTT. The rearrangement joins TRBV7-2 to TRBJ1-6, with 8 bases lining up with TRBD1. CDR1 SGHTA and CDR2 FQGNSA come from the germline V gene. This CDR3 is 15 amino acids long. V lost 5 bases, J lost 7 bases, and 7 bases stayed unmatched.

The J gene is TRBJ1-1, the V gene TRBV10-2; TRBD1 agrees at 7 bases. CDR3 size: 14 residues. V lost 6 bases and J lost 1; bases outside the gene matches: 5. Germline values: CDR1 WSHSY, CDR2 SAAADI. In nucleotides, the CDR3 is TGCGCCAGCAGGTCCGGGACAGAGAACACTGAAGCTTTCTTT. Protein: CASRSGTENTEAFF.

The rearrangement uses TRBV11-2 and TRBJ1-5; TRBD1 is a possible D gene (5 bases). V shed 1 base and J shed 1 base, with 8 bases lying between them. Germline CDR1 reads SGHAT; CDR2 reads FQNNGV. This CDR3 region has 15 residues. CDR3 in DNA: TGTGCCAGCAGCTTAGCTGCAGGGAGCAATCAGCCCCAGCATTTT. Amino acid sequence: CASSLAAGSNQPQHF.

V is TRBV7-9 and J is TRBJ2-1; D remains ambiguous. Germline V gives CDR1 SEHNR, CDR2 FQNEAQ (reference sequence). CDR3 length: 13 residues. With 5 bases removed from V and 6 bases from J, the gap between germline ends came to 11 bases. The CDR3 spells CASSPHHSNEQFF. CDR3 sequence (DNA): TGTGCCAGCAGCCCCCACCATAGCAATGAGCAGTTCTTC.

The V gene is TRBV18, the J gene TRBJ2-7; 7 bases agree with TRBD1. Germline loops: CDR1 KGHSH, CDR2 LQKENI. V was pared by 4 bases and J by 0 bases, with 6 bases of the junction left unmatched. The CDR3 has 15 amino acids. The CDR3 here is CASSHGQVSSYEQYF. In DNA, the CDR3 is TGTGCCAGCTCACACGGACAGGTCAGCTCCTACGAGCAGTACTTC.

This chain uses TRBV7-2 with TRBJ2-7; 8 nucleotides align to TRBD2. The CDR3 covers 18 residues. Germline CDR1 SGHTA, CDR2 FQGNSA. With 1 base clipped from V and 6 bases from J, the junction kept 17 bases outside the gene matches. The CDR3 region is CASSLDLGSGLVFFEQYF. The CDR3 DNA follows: TGTGCCAGCAGCTTAGATCTGGGTTCGGGACTAGTGTTTTTCGAGCAGTACTTC.